What follows are 9 T cell receptor beta chains derived from one specimen sequenced in a study of a mutant IDH1 vaccine in newly diagnosed glioma. As for time point: baseline, week 1 (first vaccination visit). Treatment here: pre-vaccination baseline after standard-of-care therapy. The protocol was immunoSEQ multiplex PCR, while the TCRdb copy is restricted to in-frame clones and leaves out a portion. The table records tens of thousands of clones, roughly 80% of them present only once. The starting material was PBMCs, obtained from a glioma patient treated with radiotherapy, temozolomide or both. All receptors derive from a woman in her 50s with glioma.

This rearrangement joins TRBV2 to TRBJ1-1, with no clear D. The germline V and J ends were trimmed by 0 bases and 1 base, with 6 bases remaining between them. CDR3 length: 14 amino acids. Germline V lookup: CDR1 SNHLY, CDR2 FYNNEI. The CDR3 DNA follows: TGTGCCAGCAGTGAAGCAGGGCGGAACACTGAAGCTTTCTTT. Translation: CASSEAGRNTEAFF.

This sequence joins TRBV7-9 and TRBJ2-7; 7 bases are a match to TRBD1. The ends lost 5 bases at V and 2 bases at J; junction bases unmatched: 9. Germline V gene lookup returns CDR1 SEHNR and CDR2 FQNEAQ (reference sequence). The CDR3 totals 15 residues. The CDR3 here is CASSLGQALTYEQYF. In nucleotides, the CDR3 is TGTGCCAGCAGCCTCGGACAGGCCCTGACCTACGAGCAGTACTTC. The variable domain in full, with the rest retrieved from reference TRBV7-9 and TRBJ2-7, is DTGVSQNPRHKITKRGQNVTFRCDPISEHNRLYWYRQTLGQGPEFLTYFQNEAQLEKSRLLSDRFSAERPKGSFSTLEIQRTEQGDSAMYLCASSLGQALTYEQYFGPGTRLTVT.

This clone has only a few counts. The genes are TRBV27 and TRBJ1-6; D call uncertain. The CDR3 covers 14 residues. Germline values: CDR1 MNHEY, CDR2 SMNVEV (reference sequence). V was pared by 3 bases and J by 7 bases, with 10 bases between. CDR3 region: CASSFNSENSPLHF. In nucleotides, the CDR3 is TGTGCCAGCAGTTTCAACAGCGAGAATTCACCCCTCCACTTT.

This clone was seen more than once but under ten times. V is TRBV30 and J is TRBJ1-1; unclear D gene. Per the germline V gene, CDR1 is GTSNPN and CDR2 is SVGIG (reference sequence). The CDR3 totals 13 residues. V lost 2 bases, J lost 0 bases, and 7 bases lay in between. CDR3 in amino acids: CAWSFWVNTEAFF. The CDR3 nucleotides read TGTGCCTGGAGTTTTTGGGTGAACACTGAAGCTTTCTTT.

This sequence joins TRBV2 and TRBJ1-2; weak D call: TRBD1 (5 bases). Germline V gene sequence: CDR1 SNHLY, CDR2 FYNNEI. V lost 5 bases and J 4 bases, leaving 11 bases between the germline ends. The CDR3 covers 13 residues. CDR3 protein: CASSRDSGYGYTF. The CDR3 coding sequence is TGTGCCAGCAGTCGGGACTCCGGCTATGGCTACACCTTC.

The chain is built from TRBV4-1 and TRBJ1-1; D possibly corresponds to TRBD1 (5 bases). Trimming took 3 bases from V and 5 from J, leaving 16 bases between them. There are 15 residues in the CDR3. CDR1 MGHRA and CDR2 YSYEKL come from the germline V gene. CDR3: CASSQDPRGVTEAFF. CDR3 nucleotide sequence: TGCGCCAGCAGCCAGGACCCGCGGGGGGTTACTGAAGCTTTCTTT.

CDR3 sequence reads: CASSPGDRGYNEQFF. The CDR3 DNA reads as TGTGCCAGCAGCCCCGGGGACAGGGGCTACAATGAGCAGTTCTTC. This chain uses TRBV9 with TRBJ2-1; 10 bases are shared with TRBD1. In germline, CDR1 is SGDLS, CDR2 YYNGEE. The CDR3 covers 15 residues. V trimming: 4 bases; J trimming: 3 bases; junction bases outside the gene matches: 4.

The chain uses TRBV30 and TRBJ1-3; 7 nucleotides line up with TRBD1. From germline, CDR1 is GTSNPN and CDR2 SVGIG (reference sequence). The V gene end was trimmed by 3 bases and the J gene end by 0 bases; junction bases not matched to a gene: 8. The CDR3 runs to 16 residues. The CDR3 DNA is TGTGCCTGGAGACGGGACAGAGCTATCTCTGGAAACACCATATATTTT. Translating gives CAWRRDRAISGNTIYF.

The table lists this clone with a few counts. This chain uses TRBV10-2 with TRBJ1-2; possibly TRBD1 for D (5 bases). V dropped 6 bases and J dropped 8 bases, with 22 bases sitting between them. CDR1 WSHSY and CDR2 SAAADI come from the germline V gene. The CDR3 is 15 residues long. The CDR3 sequence: CASSTIGAGSNGYTF. The CDR3 bases are TGCGCCAGCAGCACAATTGGGGCCGGATCAAACGGCTACACCTTC.